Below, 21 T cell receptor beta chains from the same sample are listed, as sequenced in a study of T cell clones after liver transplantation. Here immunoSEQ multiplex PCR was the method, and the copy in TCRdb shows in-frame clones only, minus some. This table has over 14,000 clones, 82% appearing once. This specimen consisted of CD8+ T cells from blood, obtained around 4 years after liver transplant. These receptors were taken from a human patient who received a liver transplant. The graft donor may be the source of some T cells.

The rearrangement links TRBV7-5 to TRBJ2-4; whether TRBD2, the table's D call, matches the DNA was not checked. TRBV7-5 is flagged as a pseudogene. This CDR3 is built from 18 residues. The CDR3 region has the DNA TGTGTCAGAAGCCCAAGAGGCAGGGAGGGACTAGCCAAAAACATTCAGTACTTC. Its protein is CVRSPRGREGLAKNIQYF.

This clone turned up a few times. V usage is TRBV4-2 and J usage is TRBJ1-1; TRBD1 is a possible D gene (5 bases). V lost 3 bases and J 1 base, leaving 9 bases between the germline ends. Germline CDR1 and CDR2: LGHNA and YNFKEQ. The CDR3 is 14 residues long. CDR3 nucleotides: TGTGCCAGCAGCCACCCAGGGCAGAACACTGAAGCTTTCTTT. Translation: CASSHPGQNTEAFF.

The CDR3 sequence: CASSPHLADQETQYF. The CDR3, as DNA: TGTGCCAGCAGCCCTCATCTAGCGGACCAAGAGACCCAGTACTTC. The rearrangement links TRBV9 to TRBJ2-5, with 7 positions matching TRBD2. Germline loops: CDR1 SGDLS, CDR2 YYNGEE. The CDR3 is made up of 15 amino acids. The trim removed 4 bases at V and 0 bases at J, leaving 6 bases unmatched.

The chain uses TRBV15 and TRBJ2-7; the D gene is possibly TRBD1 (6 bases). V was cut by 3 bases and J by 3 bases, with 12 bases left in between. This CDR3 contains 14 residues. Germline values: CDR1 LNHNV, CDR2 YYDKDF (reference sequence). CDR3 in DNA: TGTGCCACCAGCAGCGAGGACAGTCGCTACGAGCAGTACTTC. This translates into CATSSEDSRYEQYF.

CDR3 nucleotides: TGCAGCGTTGATTCCGGCAACAATCAGCCCCAGCATTTT. It specifies CSVDSGNNQPQHF. V usage is TRBV29-1 and J usage is TRBJ1-5; D not resolved. Trimming took off 3 bases at V and 3 bases at J, with 9 bases between the two ends. The germline V gene encodes CDR1 SQVTM and CDR2 ANQGSEA. The CDR3 covers 13 residues.

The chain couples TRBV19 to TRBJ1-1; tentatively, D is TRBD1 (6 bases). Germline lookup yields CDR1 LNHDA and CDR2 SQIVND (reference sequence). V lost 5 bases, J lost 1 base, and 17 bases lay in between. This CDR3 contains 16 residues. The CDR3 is CASSQSGGGWNTEAFF. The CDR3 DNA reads TGTGCCAGTAGTCAATCGGGGGGCGGGTGGAACACTGAAGCTTTCTTT.

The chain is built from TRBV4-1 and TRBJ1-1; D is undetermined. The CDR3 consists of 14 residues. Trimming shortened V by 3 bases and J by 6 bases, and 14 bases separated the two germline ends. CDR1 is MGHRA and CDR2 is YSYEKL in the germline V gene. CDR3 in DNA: TGCGCCAGCAGCCAGGGAAAGTCGGGCCCTGAAGCTTTCTTT. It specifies CASSQGKSGPEAFF.

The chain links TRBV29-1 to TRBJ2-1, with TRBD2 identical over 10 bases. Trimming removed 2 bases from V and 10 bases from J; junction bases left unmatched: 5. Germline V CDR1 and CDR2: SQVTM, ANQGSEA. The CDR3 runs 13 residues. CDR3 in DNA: TGCAGCGTTGAACCAGCGGGAGGGTCAGAGCAGTTCTTC. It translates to CSVEPAGGSEQFF.

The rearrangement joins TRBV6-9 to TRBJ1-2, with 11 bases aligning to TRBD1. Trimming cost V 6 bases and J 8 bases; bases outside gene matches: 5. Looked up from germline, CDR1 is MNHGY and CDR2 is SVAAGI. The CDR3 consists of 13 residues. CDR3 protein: CASRPGTGGGYTF. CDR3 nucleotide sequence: TGTGCCAGCAGGCCTGGGACAGGGGGAGGCTACACCTTC.

The CDR3 sequence is CAWHPDGGSTDTQYF. CDR3 sequence (DNA): TGTGCCTGGCACCCTGACGGGGGTAGCACAGATACGCAGTATTTT. The V gene is TRBV30, the J gene TRBJ2-3, with D possibly being TRBD2 (6 bases). Germline V gives CDR1 GTSNPN, CDR2 SVGIG (reference sequence). CDR3 length: 15 residues. Trimming removed 5 bases at V and 0 bases at J, with 15 bases between.

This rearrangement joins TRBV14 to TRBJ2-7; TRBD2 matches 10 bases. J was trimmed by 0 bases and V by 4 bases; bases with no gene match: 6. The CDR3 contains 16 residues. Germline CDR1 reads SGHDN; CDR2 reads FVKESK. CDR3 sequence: CASSPPTSGPSYEQYF. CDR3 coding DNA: TGTGCCAGCAGCCCACCGACTAGCGGGCCCTCCTACGAGCAGTACTTC.

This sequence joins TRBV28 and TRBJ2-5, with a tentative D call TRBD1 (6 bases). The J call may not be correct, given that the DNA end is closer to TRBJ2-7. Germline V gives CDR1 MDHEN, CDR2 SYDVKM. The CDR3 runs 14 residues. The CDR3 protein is CASSLRGRSYEQYF. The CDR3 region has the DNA TGTGCCAGCAGTCTCAGGGGACGCTCCTACGAGCAGTACTTC.

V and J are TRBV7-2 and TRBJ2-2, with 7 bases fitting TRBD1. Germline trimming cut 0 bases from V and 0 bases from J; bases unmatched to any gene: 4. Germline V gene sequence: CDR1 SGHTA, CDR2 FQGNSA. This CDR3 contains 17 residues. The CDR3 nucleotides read TGTGCCAGCAGCTTAGCGCTGAGGGGGCCGAACACCGGGGAGCTGTTTTTT. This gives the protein CASSLALRGPNTGELFF.

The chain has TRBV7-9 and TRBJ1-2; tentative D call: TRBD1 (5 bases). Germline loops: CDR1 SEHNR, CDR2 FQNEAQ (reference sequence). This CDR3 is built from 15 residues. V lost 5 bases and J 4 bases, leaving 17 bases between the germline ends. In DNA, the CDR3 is TGTGCCAGCAGCAGGGTGGGGGATCCGGGCTATGGCTACACCTTC. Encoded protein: CASSRVGDPGYGYTF. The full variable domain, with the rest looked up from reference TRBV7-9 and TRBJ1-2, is DTGVSQNPRHKITKRGQNVTFRCDPISEHNRLYWYRQTLGQGPEFLTYFQNEAQLEKSRLLSDRFSAERPKGSFSTLEIQRTEQGDSAMYLCASSRVGDPGYGYTFGSGTRLTVV.

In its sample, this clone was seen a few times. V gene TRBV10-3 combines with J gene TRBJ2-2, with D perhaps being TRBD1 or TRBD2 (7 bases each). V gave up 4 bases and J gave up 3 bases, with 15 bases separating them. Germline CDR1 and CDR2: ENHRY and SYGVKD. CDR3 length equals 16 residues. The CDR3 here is CAISGKGAGDTGELFF. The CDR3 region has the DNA TGTGCCATCAGTGGAAAGGGGGCGGGGGACACCGGGGAGCTGTTTTTT.

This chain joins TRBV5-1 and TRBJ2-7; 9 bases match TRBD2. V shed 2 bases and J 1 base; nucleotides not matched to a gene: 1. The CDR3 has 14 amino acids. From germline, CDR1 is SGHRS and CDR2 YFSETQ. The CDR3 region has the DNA TGCGCCAGCAGCTTTAGCGGGGGATCCTACGAGCAGTACTTC. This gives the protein CASSFSGGSYEQYF.

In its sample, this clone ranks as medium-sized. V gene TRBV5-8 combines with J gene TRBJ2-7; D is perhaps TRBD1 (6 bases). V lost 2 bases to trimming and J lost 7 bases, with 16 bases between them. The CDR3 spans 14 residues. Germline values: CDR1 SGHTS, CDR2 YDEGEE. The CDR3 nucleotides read TGTGCCAGCAGCTTAACACAGGGAGTCCGGGAGCAGTACTTC. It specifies CASSLTQGVREQYF.

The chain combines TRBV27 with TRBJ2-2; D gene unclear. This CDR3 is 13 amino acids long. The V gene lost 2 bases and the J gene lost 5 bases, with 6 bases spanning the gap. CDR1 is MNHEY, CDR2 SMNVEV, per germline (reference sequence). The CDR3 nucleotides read TGTGCCAGCAGTTTAATGGGTACCGGGGAGCTGTTTTTT. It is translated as CASSLMGTGELFF.

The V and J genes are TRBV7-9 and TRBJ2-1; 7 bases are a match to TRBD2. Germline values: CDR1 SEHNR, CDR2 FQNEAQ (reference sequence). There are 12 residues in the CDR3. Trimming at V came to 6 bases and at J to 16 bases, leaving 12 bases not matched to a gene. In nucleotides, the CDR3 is TGTGCCAGCAGGCCAGAAGCGGGATTCGGTTTCTTC. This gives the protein CASRPEAGFGFF.

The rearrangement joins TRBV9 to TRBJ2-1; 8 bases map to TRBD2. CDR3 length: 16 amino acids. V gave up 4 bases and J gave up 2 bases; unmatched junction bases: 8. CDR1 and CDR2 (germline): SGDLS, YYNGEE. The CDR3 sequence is CASSPPGGEAYNEQFF. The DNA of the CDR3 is TGTGCCAGCAGCCCTCCGGGGGGGGAGGCCTACAATGAGCAGTTCTTC.

The CDR3, as DNA: TGTGCCAGTAGTATGGTGGAACTACGCGAGCAGTACTTC. Its protein is CASSMVELREQYF. The chain uses TRBV19 and TRBJ2-7; D is unclear. The ends were cut back, 3 bases at V and 6 bases at J, with 12 bases in the middle. This CDR3 is built from 13 residues. Per germline, CDR1 LNHDA and CDR2 SQIVND (reference sequence).